The 11 T cell receptor beta chains below come from one sample, sequenced in a study of blood T cell repertoires in COVID-19. Assay: immunoSEQ multiplex PCR; the TCRdb copy retains only in-frame clones and omits some. Among 450,000 to 500,000 clones, around 85% were seen once, and the ten largest hold approximately 3%. The source material was peripheral blood. The receptors come from a human donor in a cohort sampled during active COVID-19.

This chain uses TRBV12-3 or TRBV12-4 with TRBJ1-2, with no clear D. This CDR3 is built from 12 residues. V was cut by 4 bases and J by 3 bases, with 6 bases left in between. The CDR3 nucleotides are TGTGCCAGCAGTTCCGACTACTATGGCTACACCTTC. Amino acids: CASSSDYYGYTF.

V usage is TRBV14 and J usage is TRBJ1-1, with D maybe TRBD1 (6 bases). Germline CDR1 reads SGHDN; CDR2 reads FVKESK. CDR3 size: 14 residues. V lost 2 bases and J lost 4, with 11 bases in between. In DNA form, the CDR3 reads TGTGCCAGCAGCCAACCCACAGGGAGCACTGAAGCTTTCTTT. This codes for CASSQPTGSTEAFF. The variable domain in full, completed from reference TRBV14 and TRBJ1-1, reads EAGVTQFPSHSVIEKGQTVTLRCDPISGHDNLYWYRRVMGKEIKFLLHFVKESKQDESGMPNNRFLAERTGGTYSTLKVQPAELEDSGVYFCASSQPTGSTEAFFGQGTRLTVV.

DNA of the CDR3: TGCGCCAGCACCGGGAGCGAGCGGTCACCCCTCCACTTT. This gives the protein CASTGSERSPLHF. The V and J genes are TRBV10-2 and TRBJ1-6, with no clear D. With 7 bases removed from V and 10 bases from J, the gap between germline ends came to 14 bases. The CDR3 sequence is 13 residues long. Germline loops: CDR1 WSHSY, CDR2 SAAADI.

This clone was counted a few times. The rearrangement uses TRBV19 and TRBJ2-1, with 11 bases aligning to TRBD2. The V gene end was trimmed by 4 bases and the J gene end by 6 bases; junction bases not matched to a gene: 2. The CDR3 has 14 amino acids. Germline V gene lookup returns CDR1 LNHDA and CDR2 SQIVND (reference sequence). CDR3 DNA: TGTGCCAGTAGTAGGGGACTAGCGGCCAATGAGCAGTTCTTC. Its translation: CASSRGLAANEQFF.

About this clone itself: In the same sample, other DNA sequences code for this CDR3. The V gene is TRBV11-2, the J gene TRBJ1-1; no reliable D call. Trimming cost V 5 bases and J 5 bases, with 12 bases left between them. The CDR3 has 13 residues. Looked up from germline, CDR1 is SGHAT and CDR2 is FQNNGV. CDR3 loop: CASSPLGGTEAFF. The DNA for the CDR3 is TGTGCCAGCAGCCCACTGGGAGGGACTGAAGCTTTCTTT.

The chain couples TRBV2 to TRBJ1-1; a weak D match, TRBD1 (5 bases). The germline V gene has CDR1 SNHLY and CDR2 FYNNEI. Trimming stripped 2 bases from V and 0 bases from J, with 7 bases between. CDR3 length: 14 amino acids. The DNA of the CDR3 is TGTGCCAGCAGTGAACGGACACTGAACACTGAAGCTTTCTTT. It specifies CASSERTLNTEAFF.

A single count supports this clone. This sequence joins TRBV5-4 and TRBJ1-2; 7 bases fit TRBD1. Trimming at V came to 5 bases and at J to 2 bases, leaving 3 bases not matched to a gene. The CDR3 sequence is 13 residues long. Germline CDR1 and CDR2: SGHNT and YYREEE (reference sequence). DNA of the CDR3: TGTGCCAGCAGACAGGGGACCAACTATGGCTACACCTTC. Its translation: CASRQGTNYGYTF.

The chain links TRBV5-6 to TRBJ2-7; D is possibly TRBD1 (6 bases). V gave up 4 bases and J gave up 3 bases, with 17 bases separating them. Germline loops: CDR1 SGHDT, CDR2 YYEEEE. This CDR3 has 15 residues. The CDR3 here is CASSVGTGTGYEQYF. CDR3 DNA: TGTGCCAGCAGCGTGGGTACAGGGACGGGCTACGAGCAGTACTTC. Full variable domain (remainder filled in from reference TRBV5-6 and TRBJ2-7): DAGVTQSPTHLIKTRGQQVTLRCSPKSGHDTVSWYQQALGQGPQFIFQYYEEEERQRGNFPDRFSGHQFPNYSSELNVNALLLGDSALYLCASSVGTGTGYEQYFGPGTRLTVT.

The genes are TRBV5-1 and TRBJ2-7; tentative D call: TRBD2 (6 bases). This CDR3 comprises 14 residues. Between the trimmed V and J ends, which lost 3 bases and 4 bases, there was a span of 14 bases. Germline V gene lookup returns CDR1 SGHRS and CDR2 YFSETQ. The CDR3 DNA sequence: TGCGCCAGCAGCTCGGACTCCGCGGGGTACGAGCAGTACTTC. It codes for CASSSDSAGYEQYF.

This rearrangement joins TRBV6-1 to TRBJ2-7, with D perhaps TRBD1 (6 bases). The CDR3 is 17 amino acids. Germline V CDR1 and CDR2: MNHNS, SASEGT. Trimming pared 1 base from V and 1 base from J, leaving 17 bases between. DNA for the CDR3: TGTGCCAGCAGTGAAGGGTGGGGTAGGGGGAGATCCTACGAGCAGTACTTC. This translates into CASSEGWGRGRSYEQYF.

The rearrangement uses TRBV5-1 and TRBJ2-3, with a weak D call TRBD2 (6 bases). Looked up from germline, CDR1 is SGHRS and CDR2 is YFSETQ. This CDR3 region has 14 residues. V was shortened by 2 bases and J by 2 bases, with 9 bases between the two germline ends. The CDR3 reads CASSFSRDTDTQYF. Here the CDR3 DNA reads TGCGCCAGCAGCTTCTCGCGGGACACAGATACGCAGTATTTT.